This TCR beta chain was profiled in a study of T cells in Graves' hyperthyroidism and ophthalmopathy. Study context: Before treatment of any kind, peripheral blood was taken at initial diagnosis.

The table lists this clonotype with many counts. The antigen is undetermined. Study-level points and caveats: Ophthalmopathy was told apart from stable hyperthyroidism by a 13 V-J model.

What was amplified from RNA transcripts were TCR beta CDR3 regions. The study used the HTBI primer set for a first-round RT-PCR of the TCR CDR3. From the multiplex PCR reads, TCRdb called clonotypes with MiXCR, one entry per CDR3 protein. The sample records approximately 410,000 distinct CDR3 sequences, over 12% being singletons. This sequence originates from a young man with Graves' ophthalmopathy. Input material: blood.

The CDR3, as DNA: TGTGCCAGCAGCGAAGACAGGTCGAACACTGAAGCTTTCTTT. It translates to CASSEDRSNTEAFF. The rearrangement links TRBV9 to TRBJ1-1; maybe TRBD1 (6 bases). Trimming took 3 bases from V and 1 from J, leaving 10 bases between them. Looked up from germline, CDR1 is SGDLS and CDR2 is YYNGEE. This CDR3 contains 14 residues.